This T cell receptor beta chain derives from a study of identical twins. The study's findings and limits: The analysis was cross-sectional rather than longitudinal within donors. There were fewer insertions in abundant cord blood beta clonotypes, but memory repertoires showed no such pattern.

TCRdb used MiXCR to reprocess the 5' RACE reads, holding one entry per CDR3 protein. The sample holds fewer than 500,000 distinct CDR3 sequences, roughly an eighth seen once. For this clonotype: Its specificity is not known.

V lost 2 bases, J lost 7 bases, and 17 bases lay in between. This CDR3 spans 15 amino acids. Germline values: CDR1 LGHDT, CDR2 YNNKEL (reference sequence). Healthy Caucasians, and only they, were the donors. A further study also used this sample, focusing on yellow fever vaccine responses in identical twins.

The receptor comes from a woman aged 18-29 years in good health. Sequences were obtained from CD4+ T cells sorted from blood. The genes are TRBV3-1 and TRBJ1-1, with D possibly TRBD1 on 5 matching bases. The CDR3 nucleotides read TGTGCCAGCAGCCAAAATACAGGTCCGGGCGTTGAAGCTTTCTTT. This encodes CASSQNTGPGVEAFF.